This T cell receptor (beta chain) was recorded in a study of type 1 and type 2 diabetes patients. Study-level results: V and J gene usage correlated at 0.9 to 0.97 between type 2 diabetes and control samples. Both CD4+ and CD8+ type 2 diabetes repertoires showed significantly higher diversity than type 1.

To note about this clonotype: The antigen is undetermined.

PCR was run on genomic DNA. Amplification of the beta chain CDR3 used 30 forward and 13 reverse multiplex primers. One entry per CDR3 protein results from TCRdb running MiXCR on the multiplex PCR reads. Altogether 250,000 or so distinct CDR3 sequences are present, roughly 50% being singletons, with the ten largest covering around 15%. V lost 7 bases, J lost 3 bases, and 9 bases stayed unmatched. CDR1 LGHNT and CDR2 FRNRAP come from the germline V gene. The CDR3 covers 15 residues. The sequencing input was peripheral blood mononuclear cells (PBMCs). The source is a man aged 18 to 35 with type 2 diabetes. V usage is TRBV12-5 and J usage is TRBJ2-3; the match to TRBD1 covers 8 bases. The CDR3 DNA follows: TGTGCTAGTGCCGTCTCAGGGGGCGGAACAGATACGCAGTATTTT. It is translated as CASAVSGGGTDTQYF.